The clone carrying this T cell receptor beta chain was seen a single time. Methods used by the authors: Amplification with reference gene primers provided the estimates of nucleated cell counts. Libraries were prepared by immunoSEQ multiplex PCR; TCRdb keeps only in-frame clonotypes and omits some of them. That table is the source of V, J and clone size, and D and trimming were worked out from the DNA. The data show fewer than 350,000 clones, with 75% to 90% seen just once and about 1.7% held by the top ten. This CDR3 has 15 residues. The germline V gene encodes CDR1 KGHSH and CDR2 LQKENI. The trim removed 5 bases at V and 6 bases at J, leaving 11 bases unmatched. These data come from a study of blood T cell repertoires in COVID-19. Study in general: The cDNA or gDNA used as material had been derived from T cells, B-cell-depleted T cells, or PBMCs.

J is TRBJ2-3 and V is TRBV18; 7 bases align to TRBD2. The origin of this receptor is a woman in her forties who had recovered from COVID-19. What was sequenced was PBMCs or T cells enriched from blood (not recorded which). The CDR3 is CASSSATAGVDTQYF. In DNA, the CDR3 is TGTGCCAGCTCATCCGCGACGGCGGGAGTCGATACGCAGTATTTT.